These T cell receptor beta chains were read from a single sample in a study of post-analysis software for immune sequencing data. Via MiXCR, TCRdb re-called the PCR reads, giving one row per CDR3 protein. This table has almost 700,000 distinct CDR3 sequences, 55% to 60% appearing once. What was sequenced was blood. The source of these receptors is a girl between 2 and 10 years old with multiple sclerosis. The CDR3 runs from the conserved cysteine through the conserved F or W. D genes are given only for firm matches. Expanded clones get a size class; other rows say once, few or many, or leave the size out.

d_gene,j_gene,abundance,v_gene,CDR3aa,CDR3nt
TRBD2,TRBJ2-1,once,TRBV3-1,CASSQAPRAGGRNEQFF,TGTGCCAGCAGCCAAGCCCCGCGAGCGGGGGGGCGAAATGAGCAGTTCTTC
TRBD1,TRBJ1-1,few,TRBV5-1,CASSLTGDLGAEAFF,TGCGCCAGCAGCTTGACAGGGGACTTGGGCGCTGAAGCTTTCTTT
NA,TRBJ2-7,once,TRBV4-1,CASSYPTGYEQYF,TGCGCCAGCAGCTACCCAACAGGCTACGAGCAGTACTTC
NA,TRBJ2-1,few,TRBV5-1,CASKRTHNEQFF,TGCGCCAGCAAACGGACCCACAATGAGCAGTTCTTC
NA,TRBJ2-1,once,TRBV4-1,CASSDGTLAYNEQFF,TGCGCCAGCAGCGACGGGACCCTGGCGTACAATGAGCAGTTCTTC
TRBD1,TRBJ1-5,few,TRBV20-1,CSARIQGARHNQPQHF,TGCAGTGCTCGAATACAGGGGGCCCGGCACAATCAGCCCCAGCATTTT
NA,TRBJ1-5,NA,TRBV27,CASGTPRQGSGACNQPQHF,TGTGCCAGCGGTACACCCAGGCAGGGGAGCGGGGCGTGCAATCAGCCCCAGCATTTT
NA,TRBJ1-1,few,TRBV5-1,CASSLVGANTEAFF,TGCGCCAGCAGCTTGGTGGGTGCGAACACTGAAGCTTTCTTT
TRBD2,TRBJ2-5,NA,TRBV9,CASSVALAGWETQYF,TGTGCCAGCAGCGTAGCGCTAGCGGGATGGGAGACCCAGTACTTC
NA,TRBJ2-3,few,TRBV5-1,CASRVDSNTDTQYF,TGCGCCAGCAGGGTGGACAGCAACACAGATACGCAGTATTTT
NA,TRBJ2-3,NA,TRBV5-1,CASSYPAGNTQYF,TGCGCCAGCAGCTACCCTGCGGGAAATACGCAGTATTTT
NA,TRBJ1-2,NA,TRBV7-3,CASSRWGNYGYTF,TGTGCCAGCAGCCGCTGGGGGAACTATGGCTACACCTTC
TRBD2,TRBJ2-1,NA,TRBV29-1,CSVERLAELIYNEQFF,TGCAGCGTTGAGCGACTAGCGGAACTAATATACAATGAGCAGTTCTTC
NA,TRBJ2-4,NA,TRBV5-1,CASSWSQGYKQYF,TGCGCCAGCAGCTGGTCCCAGGGCTACAAGCAGTACTTC
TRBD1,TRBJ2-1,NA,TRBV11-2,CASSSSRQGAGYNEQFF,TGTGCCAGCAGCTCGTCACGCCAGGGGGCCGGGTACAATGAGCAGTTCTTC
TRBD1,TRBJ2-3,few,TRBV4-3,CASSGGQGTDTQYF,TGCGCCAGCAGCGGGGGACAGGGTACAGATACGCAGTATTTT
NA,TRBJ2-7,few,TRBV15,CATSRDTGYEQYF,TGTGCCACCAGCAGAGATACAGGCTACGAGCAGTACTTC
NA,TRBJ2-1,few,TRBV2,CASSEKSSYNEQFF,TGTGCCAGCAGTGAAAAGTCCTCCTACAATGAGCAGTTCTTC
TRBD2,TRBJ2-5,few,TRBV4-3,CASSQGLGLAKETQYF,TGCGCCAGCAGCCAAGGCCTGGGACTAGCGAAAGAGACCCAGTACTTC
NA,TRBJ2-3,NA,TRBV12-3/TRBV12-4,CASSSPRSSGVLTDTQYF,TGTGCCAGCAGTTCCCCCAGGTCCAGCGGAGTGCTCACAGATACGCAGTATTTT
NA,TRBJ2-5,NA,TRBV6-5,CASSYSGGNGETQYF,TGTGCCAGCAGTTACTCCGGGGGTAACGGAGAGACCCAGTACTTC
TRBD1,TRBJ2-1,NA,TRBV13,CASSSFGTGGYNEQFF,TGTGCCAGCAGCTCCTTCGGGACAGGGGGCTACAATGAGCAGTTCTTC
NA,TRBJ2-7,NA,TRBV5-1,CASSLMRQDPYEQYF,TGCGCCAGCAGCTTAATGAGACAGGACCCCTACGAGCAGTACTTC
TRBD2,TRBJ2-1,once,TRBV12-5,CASGPQPKDTSGSFTIGQFF,TGTGCTAGTGGTCCACAACCCAAAGACACTAGCGGTTCCTTTACAATAGGGCAGTTCTTC
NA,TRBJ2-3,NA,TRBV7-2,CASSLAPGSADTQYF,TGTGCCAGCAGCTTAGCACCCGGGAGCGCAGATACGCAGTATTTT
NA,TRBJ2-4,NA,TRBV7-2,CASSPTPVIRGINIQYF,TGTGCCAGCAGCCCTACCCCGGTGATTCGGGGGATTAACATTCAGTACTTC
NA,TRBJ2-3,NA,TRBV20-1,CSARDSQTSTGTQYF,TGCAGTGCTAGGGACAGCCAAACTAGCACAGGTACGCAGTATTTT
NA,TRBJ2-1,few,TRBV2,CASSEVAISNEQFF,TGTGCCAGCAGTGAAGTCGCAATCTCTAATGAGCAGTTCTTC
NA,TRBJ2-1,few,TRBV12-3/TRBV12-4,CASSLNQGMILNEQFF,TGTGCCAGCAGTTTAAACCAGGGTATGATCCTCAATGAGCAGTTCTTC
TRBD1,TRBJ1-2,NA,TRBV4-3,CASSQGAGTGNYGYTF,TGCGCCAGCAGCCAGGGAGCCGGGACAGGGAACTATGGCTACACCTTC
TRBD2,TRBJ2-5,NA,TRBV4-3,CASNLRLAGQETQYF,TGCGCCAGCAACTTACGACTAGCGGGCCAAGAGACCCAGTACTTC
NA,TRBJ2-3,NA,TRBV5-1,CASSLTPADTQYF,TGCGCCAGCAGCTTGACTCCCGCAGATACGCAGTATTTT
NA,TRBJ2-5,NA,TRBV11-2,CASSLVGADLQETQYF,TGTGCCAGCAGCTTAGTTGGGGCCGACCTCCAGGAGACCCAGTACTTC
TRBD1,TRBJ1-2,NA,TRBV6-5,CASFDRVGYTF,TGTGCCAGCTTCGACAGGGTTGGCTACACCTTC
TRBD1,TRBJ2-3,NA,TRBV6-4,CASSDSMGQGTDTQYF,TGTGCCAGCAGTGACTCGATGGGACAGGGCACAGATACGCAGTATTTT
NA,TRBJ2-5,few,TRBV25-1,CASSESGIDEVTQYF,TGTGCCAGCAGTGAATCGGGAATTGACGAGGTGACCCAGTACTTC
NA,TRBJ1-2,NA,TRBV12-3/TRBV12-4,CASSFQGKGPYGYTF,TGTGCCAGCAGTTTTCAGGGAAAAGGGCCATATGGCTACACCTTC
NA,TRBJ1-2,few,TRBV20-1,CSAREGALYGYTF,TGCAGTGCTAGAGAGGGGGCCCTCTATGGCTACACCTTC
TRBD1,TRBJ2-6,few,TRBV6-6,CASSYTQTGAGANVLTF,TGTGCCAGCAGTTACACCCAGACAGGGGCTGGGGCCAACGTCCTGACTTTC
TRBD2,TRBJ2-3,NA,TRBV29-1,CSVQGSGGPTDTQYF,TGCAGCGTTCAGGGTAGCGGGGGACCCACAGATACGCAGTATTTT
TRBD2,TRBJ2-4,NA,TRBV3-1,CASSLGPAGLFLAKNIQYF,TGTGCCAGCAGCCTTGGCCCAGCGGGGTTGTTCCTAGCCAAAAACATTCAGTACTTC
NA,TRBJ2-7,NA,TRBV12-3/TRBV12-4,CASSWGIGWNEQYF,TGTGCCAGCAGTTGGGGGATAGGGTGGAACGAGCAGTACTTC
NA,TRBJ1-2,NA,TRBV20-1,CSARDRVNYGYTF,TGCAGTGCTAGAGACAGGGTTAACTATGGCTACACCTTC
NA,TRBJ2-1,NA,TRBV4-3,CASSQPGHDYNEQFF,TGCGCCAGCAGCCAACCGGGACATGACTACAATGAGCAGTTCTTC
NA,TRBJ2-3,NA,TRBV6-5,CASSYTTENTQYF,TGTGCCAGCAGTTACACGACGGAGAATACGCAGTATTTT
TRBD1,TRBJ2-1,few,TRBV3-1,CASSQDKTGGASSYNEQFF,TGTGCCAGCAGCCAAGATAAGACAGGGGGGGCGAGCTCCTACAATGAGCAGTTCTTC
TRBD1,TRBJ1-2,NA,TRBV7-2,CASSSQGALGYTF,TGTGCCAGCAGCTCACAGGGGGCGCTTGGCTACACCTTC
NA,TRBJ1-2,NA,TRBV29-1,CSAAGQHYGYTF,TGCAGCGCCGCAGGACAGCACTATGGCTACACCTTC
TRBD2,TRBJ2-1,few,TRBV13,CASSSGDGGDEQFF,TGTGCCAGCAGCTCTGGGGATGGGGGGGATGAGCAGTTCTTC
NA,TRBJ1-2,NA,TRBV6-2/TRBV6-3,CASTQVASYGYTF,TGTGCCAGCACCCAGGTGGCGTCCTATGGCTACACCTTC
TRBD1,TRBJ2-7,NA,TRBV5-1,CASSLGQGFAYEQYF,TGCGCCAGCAGCTTGGGACAGGGGTTCGCCTACGAGCAGTACTTC
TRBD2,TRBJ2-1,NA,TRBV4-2,CASSQEGREWGNEQFF,TGTGCCAGCAGCCAAGAAGGGCGGGAGTGGGGCAATGAGCAGTTCTTC
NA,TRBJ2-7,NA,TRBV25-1,CASSDSGSLYEQYF,TGTGCCAGCAGTGACTCAGGGTCCCTCTACGAGCAGTACTTC